The entry below gives a single TCR beta chain sequence along with its context. Its antigen is currently not known. No quality values exist for individual bases; no much larger clone is one base distant. This sample is part of a study of T cell responses to AZD1222 COVID-19 vaccine (dated by TCRdb to 2020 to 2023). Regarding the complete study: AZD1222 recipients given second doses at about 4 weeks or at about 12 weeks were pooled, since spike-specific TCR depth and breadth were not found to differ between the two schedules. A total of 233 trial participants underwent TCR sequencing, of whom nearly 210 had received two doses of AZD1222 and 26 had received two doses of the MenACWY control vaccine. Trial participants were enrolled into age subgroups of 18-55, 56-69 and 70-plus years, which contained approximately 150, 28 and 58 TCR-sequenced participants, respectively.

The time point label for this specimen denotes: baseline before first vaccination. Vaccinee samples were obtained from the UK trials COV001 and COV002, which included a single-blind randomized controlled phase 2/3 trial of AZD1222 (ChAdOx1 nCoV-19) in healthy adults. For TCRbeta chain sequencing, PBMC samples were collected from trial participants at day 0 and at day 28 after the second dose. General conclusions and limits of the study: Reportedly, almost half of the unique spike-specific TCRs recognized epitopes lying outside the regions that are mutated in the B.1.351 and B.1.1.7 variants. Participants were mostly white British and included more females than males, and it was suggested by the authors that clonal diversity may have been underestimated. The whole spike protein was spanned by vaccine-associated CD4 TCRs, and dominant responses were seen in regions 160-218 and 743-854. Because no samples from the day 14 peak response were available, repertoires could be characterized only after the peak T cell response. A significant rise in spike-specific TCR breadth and depth was observed after two AZD1222 doses relative to day 0 and relative to MenACWY recipients. The 56-69-year group was small, and its depth increase did not reach significance, likely because of low power. Only five to seven AZD1222 recipients were SARS-CoV-2 seropositive at baseline, limiting conclusions about previously exposed vaccinees.

The CDR3 regions of human TCRbeta chains were analyzed by immunosequencing. Per the source publication's procedure: Repertoire TCRs were matched against a reference library of SARS-CoV-2-specific TCRs generated with the MIRA antigen-specificity platform. Breadth was defined as the fraction of unique TCRs that were SARS-CoV-2-associated. Depth was defined as the fraction of total T cells that were SARS-CoV-2-associated. Using the MIRA data, every spike-specific TCR was mapped to the spike region that the TCR reacted to and assigned to either a CD4 or a CD8 class. Log10-transformed breadth and depth values were compared by one-way ANOVA with Sidak's multiple comparisons tests. Drawn from immuneACCESS, this table holds only the in-frame rearrangements with V and J called that TCRdb kept. Clones are partly lost; checked studies trace under half to an unresolved V gene and leave the rest unexplained. That table supplies the V and J calls and clone size; D and trimming were determined from the DNA. The sample table contains 150,000 or so clones; only one count was recorded for approximately 90% of them. The ten biggest clones cover less than 8.5% of the sample.

The source is an adult in good health. Specimen: peripheral blood, collected on day 0 of AZD1222 vaccination.

The sequence in DNA is TGTGCCAGCAGCTTAATGGTCCAGCTTAGCACCGGGGAGCTGTTTTTT. This translates into CASSLMVQLSTGELFF. In this chain, TRBV7-2 is recombined with TRBJ2-2; too little of a D gene remains to name it. V and J are truncated by 2 bases and 4 bases respectively, leaving an intervening sequence of 14 bases. The CDR3 goes from the cysteine to the phenylalanine over 16 residues. This entry keeps only the CDR3 DNA: 48 bases, framed from base 1. Looking up the germline V gene yields CDR1 SGHTA and CDR2 FQGNSA.